This TCR beta chain appears in the sequencing data of a study of PD-1 blockade in classical Hodgkin lymphoma. Measured with immunoSEQ multiplex PCR; TCRdb has only the in-frame clones, and not every one. The data contain tens of thousands of clones, more than 75% of them seen just once; the ten biggest clones take up approximately 8.7%. Relapse was seen in all patients after autologous stem cell transplantation, and brentuximab vedotin exposure was variable. The CDR3 has 13 residues. In germline, CDR1 is SNHLY, CDR2 FYNNEI. V lost 4 bases, J lost 7 bases, and 11 bases lay in between. The chain combines TRBV2 with TRBJ2-1; no clear D gene. The material was peripheral blood mononuclear cells (PBMCs), obtained at baseline. The clonotype originates from a human donor with classical Hodgkin lymphoma. This CDR3 is CASSGYSVNEQFF. The CDR3, as DNA: TGTGCCAGCAGTGGTTATAGTGTGAATGAGCAGTTCTTC.